This T cell receptor (beta chain) was retrieved from a study of blood T cell repertoires in COVID-19. Study at large: T cells, B-cell-depleted T cells, or PBMCs supplied cDNA or gDNA.

The CDR3 has 14 amino acids. After removal of 5 bases from V and 6 bases from J, the junction contained 4 bases not matched to a gene. CDR1 and CDR2 (germline): MDHEN, SYDVKM. Authors' analysis steps: Scientists estimated how many nucleated cells there were by amplifying reference gene primers. The table came from immunoSEQ multiplex PCR; TCRdb's copy has only in-frame clones and leaves some out. Clone size and the V and J calls come from that table; the DNA yielded D and trimming. The sample yields about 99,000 clones, around 85% seen once. The chain is built from TRBV28 and TRBJ2-4; 10 bases match TRBD1. This TCR derives from a woman older than 75 with active or convalescent COVID-19. The sequenced sample was peripheral blood. The CDR3 loop is CASSPTGGVNIQYF. In DNA, the CDR3 is TGTGCCAGCAGTCCGACAGGGGGCGTAAACATTCAGTACTTC.